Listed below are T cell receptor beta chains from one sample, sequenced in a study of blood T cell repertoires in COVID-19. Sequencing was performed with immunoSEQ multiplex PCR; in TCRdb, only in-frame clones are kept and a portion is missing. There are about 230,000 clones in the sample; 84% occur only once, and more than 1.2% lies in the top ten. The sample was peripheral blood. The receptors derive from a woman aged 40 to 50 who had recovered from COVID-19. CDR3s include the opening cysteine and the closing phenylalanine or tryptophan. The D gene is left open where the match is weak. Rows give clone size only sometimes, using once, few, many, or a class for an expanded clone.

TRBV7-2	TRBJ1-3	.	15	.	TGTGCCAGCAGCACATGGGGGGGCTCTGGAAACACCATATATTTT	CASSTWGGSGNTIYF
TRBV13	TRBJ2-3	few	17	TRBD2	TGTGCCAGCAGCTTAGGGACTAGCGGGGGGATCACAGATACGCAGTATTTT	CASSLGTSGGITDTQYF
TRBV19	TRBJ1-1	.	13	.	TGTGCCAGTAGTTGGGACTCGGACACTGAAGCTTTCTTT	CASSWDSDTEAFF
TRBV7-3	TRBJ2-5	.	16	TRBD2	TGTGCCAGCAGCTTAAGAGGTAGCGGGGGAGAAGAGACCCAGTACTTC	CASSLRGSGGEETQYF
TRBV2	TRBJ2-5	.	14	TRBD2	TGTGCCAGCAGTCTACTAGCGTTCGGTGAGACCCAGTACTTC	CASSLLAFGETQYF
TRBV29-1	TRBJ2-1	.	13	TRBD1	TGCAGCGTTGAAGGAGACAGGGGGTATGAGCAGTTCTTC	CSVEGDRGYEQFF
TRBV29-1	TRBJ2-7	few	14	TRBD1	TGCAGCGTGATAGGGACAGGAATCTCCTACGAGCAGTACTTC	CSVIGTGISYEQYF
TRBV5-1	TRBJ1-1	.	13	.	TGCGCCAGCAGGGGACAAACGGACACTGAAGCTTTCTTT	CASRGQTDTEAFF
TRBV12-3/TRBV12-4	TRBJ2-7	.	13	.	TGTGCCAGCAGTTCCTTCTCAGGCTACGAGCAGTACTTC	CASSSFSGYEQYF
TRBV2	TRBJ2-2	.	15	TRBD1	TGTGCCAGCAGTGAATTGGGACAGGGGGCCGGGGAGCTGTTTTTT	CASSELGQGAGELFF
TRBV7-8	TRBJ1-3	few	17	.	TGTGCCAGCAGCTTCGAAACCAGGGGCTTCTCTGGAAACACCATATATTTT	CASSFETRGFSGNTIYF
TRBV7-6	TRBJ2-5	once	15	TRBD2	TGTGCCAGCAGCTTTTATACCGGGGGGCAAGAGACCCAGTACTTC	CASSFYTGGQETQYF
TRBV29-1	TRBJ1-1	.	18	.	TGCAGCGTTGAAGCCTTTGGACGGGCCGGGGGTGGTTCGGCTGAAGCTTTCTTT	CSVEAFGRAGGGSAEAFF
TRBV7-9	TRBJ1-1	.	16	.	TGTGCCAGCAGCTCTAGATCTGGGGCGCGGAACACTGAAGCTTTCTTT	CASSSRSGARNTEAFF
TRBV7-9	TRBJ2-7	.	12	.	TGTGCCAGCAGTCCAGGACAGATCGAGCAGTACTTC	CASSPGQIEQYF
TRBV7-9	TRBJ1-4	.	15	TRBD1	TGTGCCAGCAGCTCAGGGGACAGATTAAATGAAAAACTGTTTTTT	CASSSGDRLNEKLFF
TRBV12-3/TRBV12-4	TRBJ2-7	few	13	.	TGTGCCAGCAGTTTAGATGCAGAATACGAGCAGTACTTC	CASSLDAEYEQYF
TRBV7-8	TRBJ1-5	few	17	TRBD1	TGTGCCAGCAGCCCTTACGCGACAGGGATGGGCAATCAGCCCCAGCATTTT	CASSPYATGMGNQPQHF